The source of this TCR beta chain is a study of blood T cell repertoires in COVID-19. About the research overall: The origin of the acute and convalescent COVID-19 samples was the United States, Italy and Spain.

The ends lost 2 bases at V and 0 bases at J; junction bases unmatched: 4. The CDR3 is made up of 16 amino acids. This clone was seen a single time. Only in-frame clones appear in the TCRdb table, and some are missing; sequencing was by immunoSEQ multiplex PCR. The table lists 27,000 or so clones, roughly 91% of them singletons, with about 16% in the top ten. V and J are TRBV5-3 and TRBJ1-3, with 8 bases identical to TRBD1. TRBV5-3 is sorted into the ORF group, with uncertain function. Sequencing used peripheral blood. The sequence was collected from a human donor with active COVID-19. The donor label of this sample is uncertain. CDR3 loop: CARSLSGGDSGNTIYF. Written as DNA, the CDR3 is TGTGCCAGAAGCTTATCAGGGGGCGACTCTGGAAACACCATATATTTT.